This paragraph covers one TCR beta chain sequence. Generated by immunoSEQ multiplex PCR, the TCRdb table keeps only in-frame clones and is missing some. The sample consists of about 150,000 clones, over 90% of them appearing once. These data belong to a study of control samples from healthy donors and cancer patients. The CDR3 length is 17 residues. Germline CDR1 is MNHEY and CDR2 is SVGEGT. With 2 bases clipped from V and 0 bases from J, the junction kept 9 bases outside the gene matches. The specimen sequenced was blood. The chain links TRBV6-2 or TRBV6-3 to TRBJ2-5, with TRBD2 matching 7 bases. This sequence originates from a man between 45 and 60 years old in good health. In DNA, the CDR3 is TGTGCCAGCAGTTACGTGGGGGGGTTAAGGTACCAAGAGACCCAGTACTTC. It translates to CASSYVGGLRYQETQYF.